The following is a T cell receptor beta chain sequence with its context. This entry is derived from a study of blood T cell repertoires in COVID-19. How the authors handled the data: Nucleated cell counts were estimated from reference gene primer amplification. Clones were sequenced by immunoSEQ multiplex PCR, and TCRdb holds only the in-frame ones, with some missing. Clonal size and the V and J genes are those of that table, whereas D and trimming came from the DNA. The table lists about 64,000 clones, about nine tenths of them singletons. The CDR3 covers 18 residues. Trimming took 0 bases from V and 4 from J, leaving 22 bases between them. Germline CDR1 reads SGHDN; CDR2 reads FVKESK.

This receptor was taken from a woman in her sixties or seventies with COVID-19, enrolled during active disease. Specimen: peripheral blood. The rearrangement links TRBV14 to TRBJ2-7; D may be TRBD1 (6 bases). CDR3: CASSQERTGPSLSYEQYF. CDR3 bases: TGTGCCAGCAGCCAAGAAAGAACAGGGCCCTCCTTATCTTACGAGCAGTACTTC. Looking up the rest from reference TRBV14 and TRBJ2-7 gives the full variable domain: EAGVTQFPSHSVIEKGQTVTLRCDPISGHDNLYWYRRVMGKEIKFLLHFVKESKQDESGMPNNRFLAERTGGTYSTLKVQPAELEDSGVYFCASSQERTGPSLSYEQYFGPGTRLTVT.